This entry describes one TCR beta chain. It has no known antigen specificity. Base qualities are not at hand, and no much larger clone is one base apart. This sample was included in a study of sequential checkpoint blockade in melanoma (dated by TCRdb to about 2019). For the study in its entirety: In a 1:1 randomization, patients received either first-line nivolumab then ipilimumab (arm A) or ipilimumab then nivolumab (arm B). Maintenance nivolumab came after each of the two trial sequences. The investigation overall reported the following: The response-prediction model combining TCR metrics and mutation burden needs validation in larger, independent patient cohorts.

Trimming leaves V shorter by 4 bases and J shorter by 3 bases, with the junction holding 2 bases beyond the gene matches. Including the terminal cysteine and phenylalanine, the CDR3 comprises 16 residues. Kept here is only the CDR3 DNA, which spans 48 bases and is read in frame from base 1. According to the germline V gene, CDR1 reads SNHLY and CDR2 reads FYNNEI. The intended sense of this specimen's treatment or condition label: randomized to nivolumab then ipilimumab (arm A) or the reverse (arm B). None of the patients in the trial had previously been given DNA-damaging chemotherapy. Live CD3+CD8+ cells negative for CD19 and CD56 were sorted from thawed PBMCs on a FACS Aria II flow cytometer. Samples were obtained from patients with melanoma enrolled in CheckMate 064, a randomized, open-label phase II trial of sequential checkpoint blockade. Peripheral blood mononuclear cells were collected by leukapheresis, purified using Ficoll-Paque, and frozen in human serum containing roughly 10% DMSO. Immediately after sorting, the purity of the sorted blood CD3+CD8+ cells was confirmed to be >98%, and DNA was then extracted.

The immunoSEQ Assay was used to immunosequence TCRbeta CDR3 regions from genomic DNA. Prior to high-throughput sequencing, genomic DNA was amplified by bias-controlled multiplex PCR. As for the authors' bioinformatics: To quantify the absolute abundance of each unique TCRbeta CDR3 region, the sequences were collapsed and filtered. Clonality was defined as 1 minus Pielou's evenness and was calculated using productive rearrangements only. A previously published method was used to identify clones with significantly greater frequencies in on-treatment samples than in baseline samples. This immuneACCESS table, as held by TCRdb, lists in-frame sequences with V and J called but not all clones. Of the missing ones, under half trace to an unresolved V gene in checked studies; the others have no known cause. The V and J calls and clone size come from that table; D and trimming were worked out from the DNA. The sample contains about 17,000 clones, 60% to 80% of them found a single time. The biggest ten clones account for approximately 10% of the sample.

Here the sequenced sample was CD8+ T cells sorted from blood (inferred from file names), taken from a patient given nivolumab and ipilimumab in sequence. The receptor chain draws on TRBV2 and TRBJ2-1, with TRBD2 matching 14 junction bases. This clonotype was sampled from a human donor with melanoma. The DNA is as follows: TGTGCCAGCAGTGCGGGACTAGCGGGGGTCTACAATGAGCAGTTCTTC. Its translation reads: CASSAGLAGVYNEQFF. Reference TRBV2 and TRBJ2-1 genes cover what lies past the CDR3, so the full variable domain is EPEVTQTPSHQVTQMGQEVILRCVPISNHLYFYWYRQILGQKVEFLVSFYNNEISEKSEIFDDQFSVERPDGSNFTLKIRSTKLEDSAMYFCASSAGLAGVYNEQFFGPGTRLTVL.